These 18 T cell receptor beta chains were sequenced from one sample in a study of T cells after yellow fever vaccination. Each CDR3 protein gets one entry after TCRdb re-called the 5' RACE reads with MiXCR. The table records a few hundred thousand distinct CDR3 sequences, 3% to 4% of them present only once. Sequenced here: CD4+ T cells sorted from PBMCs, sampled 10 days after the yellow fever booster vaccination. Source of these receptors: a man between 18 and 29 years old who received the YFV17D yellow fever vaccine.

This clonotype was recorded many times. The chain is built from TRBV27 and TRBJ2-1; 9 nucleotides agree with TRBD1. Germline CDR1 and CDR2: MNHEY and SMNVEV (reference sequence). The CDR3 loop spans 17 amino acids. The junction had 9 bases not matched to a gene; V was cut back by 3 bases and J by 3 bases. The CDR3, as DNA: TGTGCCAGCAGTTTGAGCAGCCCGGGACAGGGCTACAATGAGCAGTTCTTC. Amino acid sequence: CASSLSSPGQGYNEQFF.

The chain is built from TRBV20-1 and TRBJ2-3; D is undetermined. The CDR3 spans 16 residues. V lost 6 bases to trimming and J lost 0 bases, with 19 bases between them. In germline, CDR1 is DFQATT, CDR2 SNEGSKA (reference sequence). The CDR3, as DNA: TGCAGTGCCTCTAGTGGCCCGGAACCTAGCACAGATACGCAGTATTTT. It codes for CSASSGPEPSTDTQYF.

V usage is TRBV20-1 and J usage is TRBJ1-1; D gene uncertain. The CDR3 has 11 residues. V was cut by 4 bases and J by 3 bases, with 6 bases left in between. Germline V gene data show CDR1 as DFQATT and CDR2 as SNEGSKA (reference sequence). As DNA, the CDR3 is TGCAGTGCTAAATGGGACACTGAAGCTTTCTTT. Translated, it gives CSAKWDTEAFF.

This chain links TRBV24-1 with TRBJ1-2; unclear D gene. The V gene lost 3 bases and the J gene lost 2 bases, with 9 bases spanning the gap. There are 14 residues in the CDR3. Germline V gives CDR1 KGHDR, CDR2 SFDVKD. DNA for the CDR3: TGTGCCACCAGTGATCCACAGAGGAACTATGGCTACACCTTC. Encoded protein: CATSDPQRNYGYTF.

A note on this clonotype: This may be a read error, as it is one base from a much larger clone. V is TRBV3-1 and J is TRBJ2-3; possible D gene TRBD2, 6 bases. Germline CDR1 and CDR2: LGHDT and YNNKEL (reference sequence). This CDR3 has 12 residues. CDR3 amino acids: CASSLLTSSLAF. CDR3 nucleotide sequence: TGTGCCAGCAGCCTCTTGACTAGTTCTCTCGCTTTT.

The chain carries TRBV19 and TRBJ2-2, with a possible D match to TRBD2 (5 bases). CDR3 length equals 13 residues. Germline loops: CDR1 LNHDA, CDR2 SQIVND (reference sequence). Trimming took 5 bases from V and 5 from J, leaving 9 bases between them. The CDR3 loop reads CASSQEATGELFF. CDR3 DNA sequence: TGTGCCAGTAGTCAGGAGGCTACCGGGGAGCTGTTTTTT.

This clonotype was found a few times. The CDR3 reads CASSLFPTDTQYF. The DNA of the CDR3 is TGTGCCAGCAGCTTATTTCCCACAGATACGCAGTATTTT. V usage is TRBV7-3 and J usage is TRBJ2-3, with D unclear. The V gene's germline CDR1 is SGHTA and CDR2 FQGTGA. V dropped 2 bases and J dropped 2 bases, with 5 bases sitting between them. This CDR3 has 13 amino acids.

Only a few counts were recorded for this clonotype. The CDR3 sequence: CSASLLRSASTDTQYF. The CDR3 DNA reads TGCAGTGCTAGTCTCCTGAGAAGCGCGAGCACAGATACGCAGTATTTT. The chain links TRBV20-1 to TRBJ2-3; D uncertain. CDR3 length: 16 amino acids. Germline loops: CDR1 DFQATT, CDR2 SNEGSKA (reference sequence). V was clipped by 3 bases and J by 0 bases, with 16 bases between them.

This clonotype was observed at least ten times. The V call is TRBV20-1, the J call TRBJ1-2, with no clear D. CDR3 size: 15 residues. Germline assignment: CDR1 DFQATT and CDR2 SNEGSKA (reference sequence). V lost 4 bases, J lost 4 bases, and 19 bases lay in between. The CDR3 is CSATEPGYHFYGYTF. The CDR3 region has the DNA TGCAGTGCTACGGAACCGGGGTATCATTTCTATGGCTACACCTTC.

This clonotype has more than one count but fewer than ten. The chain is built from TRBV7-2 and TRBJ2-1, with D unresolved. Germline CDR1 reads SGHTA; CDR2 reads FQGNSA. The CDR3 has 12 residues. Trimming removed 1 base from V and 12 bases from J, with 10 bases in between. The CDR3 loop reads CASSLVSGLQFF. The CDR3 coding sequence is TGTGCCAGCAGCTTAGTTTCAGGTCTGCAGTTCTTC. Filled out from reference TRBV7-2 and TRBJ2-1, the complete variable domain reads GAGVSQSPSNKVTEKGKDVELRCDPISGHTALYWYRQSLGQGLEFLIYFQGNSAPDKSGLPSDRFSAERTGGSVSTLTIQRTQQEDSAVYLCASSLVSGLQFFGPGTRLTVL.

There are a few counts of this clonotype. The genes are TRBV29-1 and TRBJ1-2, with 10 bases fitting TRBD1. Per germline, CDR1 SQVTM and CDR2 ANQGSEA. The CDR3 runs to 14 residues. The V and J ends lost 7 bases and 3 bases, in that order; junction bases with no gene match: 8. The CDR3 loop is CSAGTGEGHYGYTF. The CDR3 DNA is TGCAGCGCTGGGACAGGGGAGGGACACTATGGCTACACCTTC.

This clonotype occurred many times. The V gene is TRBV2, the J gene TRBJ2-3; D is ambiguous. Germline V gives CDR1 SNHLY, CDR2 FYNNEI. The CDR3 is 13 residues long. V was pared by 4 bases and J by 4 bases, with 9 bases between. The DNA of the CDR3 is TGTGCCAGCAGTGTAGTAGGACCAGATACGCAGTATTTT. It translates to CASSVVGPDTQYF.

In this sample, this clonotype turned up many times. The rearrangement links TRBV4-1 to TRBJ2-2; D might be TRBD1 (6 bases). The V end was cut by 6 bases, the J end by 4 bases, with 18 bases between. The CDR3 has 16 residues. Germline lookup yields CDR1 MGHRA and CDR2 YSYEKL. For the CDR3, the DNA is TGCGCCAGCAGTCATTCCCCCCGGGACACCACCGGGGAGCTGTTTTTT. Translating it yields CASSHSPRDTTGELFF.

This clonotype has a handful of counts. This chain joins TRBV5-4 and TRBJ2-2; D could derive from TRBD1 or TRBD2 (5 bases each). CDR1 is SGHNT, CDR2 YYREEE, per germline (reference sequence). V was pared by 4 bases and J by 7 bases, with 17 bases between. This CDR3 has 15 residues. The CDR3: CASSLPGTLGGELFF. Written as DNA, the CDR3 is TGTGCCAGCAGCCTGCCCGGGACCCTCGGCGGGGAGCTGTTTTTT.

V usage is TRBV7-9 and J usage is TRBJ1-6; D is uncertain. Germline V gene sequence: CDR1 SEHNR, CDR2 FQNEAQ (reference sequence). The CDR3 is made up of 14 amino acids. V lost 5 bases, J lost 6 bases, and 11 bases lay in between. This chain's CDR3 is CASSPALINSPLHF. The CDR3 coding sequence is TGTGCCAGCAGCCCCGCCTTGATTAATTCACCCCTCCACTTT.

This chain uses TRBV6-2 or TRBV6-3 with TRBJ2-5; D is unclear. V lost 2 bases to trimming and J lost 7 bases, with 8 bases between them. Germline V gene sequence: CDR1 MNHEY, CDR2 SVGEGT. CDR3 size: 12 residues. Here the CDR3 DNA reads TGTGCCAGCAGTTACGATGTCGGGACCCAGTACTTC. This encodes CASSYDVGTQYF.

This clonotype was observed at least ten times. CDR3 residues: CASSVGASGWDEQFF. CDR3 sequence (DNA): TGTGCCAGCAGCGTAGGGGCTAGCGGCTGGGATGAGCAGTTCTTC. The chain combines TRBV9 with TRBJ2-1; 7 bases match TRBD2. V shed 0 bases, J shed 8 bases, and the junction held 8 bases outside the gene matches. From germline, CDR1 is SGDLS and CDR2 YYNGEE. The CDR3 contains 15 residues.

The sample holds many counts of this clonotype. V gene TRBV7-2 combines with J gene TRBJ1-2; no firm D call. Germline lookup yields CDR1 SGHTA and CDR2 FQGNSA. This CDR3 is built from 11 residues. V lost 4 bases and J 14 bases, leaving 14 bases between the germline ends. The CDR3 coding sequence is TGTGCCAGCAGCTACGGCAGAGTTAAGACCTTC. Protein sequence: CASSYGRVKTF. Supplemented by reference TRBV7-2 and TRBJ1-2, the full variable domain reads GAGVSQSPSNKVTEKGKDVELRCDPISGHTALYWYRQSLGQGLEFLIYFQGNSAPDKSGLPSDRFSAERTGGSVSTLTIQRTQQEDSAVYLCASSYGRVKTFGSGTRLTVV.